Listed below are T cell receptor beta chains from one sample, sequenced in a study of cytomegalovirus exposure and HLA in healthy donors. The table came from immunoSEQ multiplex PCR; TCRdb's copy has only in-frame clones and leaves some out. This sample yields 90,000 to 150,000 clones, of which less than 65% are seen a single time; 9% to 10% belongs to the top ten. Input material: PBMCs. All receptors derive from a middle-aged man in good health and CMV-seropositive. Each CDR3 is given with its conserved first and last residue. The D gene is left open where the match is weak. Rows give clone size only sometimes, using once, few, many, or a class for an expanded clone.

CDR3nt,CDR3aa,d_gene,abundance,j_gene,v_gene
TGTGCCAGCTCACCATTCCCAGGGCGAAACCAAGAGACCCAGTACTTC,CASSPFPGRNQETQYF,.,.,TRBJ2-5,TRBV18
TGCGCCAGCAGCCACCGGACAGGGCCAGATACGCAGTATTTT,CASSHRTGPDTQYF,TRBD1,.,TRBJ2-3,TRBV4-1
TGTGCCAGCAGCCGGCGGCCAGGGACTAGATCCTACAATGAGCAGTTCTTC,CASSRRPGTRSYNEQFF,TRBD2,.,TRBJ2-1,TRBV5-4
TGTGCCAGCGGGGGACTTCTCCGGCGGGATACGCAGTATTTT,CASGGLLRRDTQYF,.,.,TRBJ2-3,TRBV25-1
TGTGCCAGCAGTTTTGGGGGGGCCGAAACCTACGAGCAGTACTTC,CASSFGGAETYEQYF,.,few,TRBJ2-7,TRBV27
TGTGCCAGCAGTCTTGGGACAGGCCGGGAAAAACTGTTTTTT,CASSLGTGREKLFF,TRBD1,.,TRBJ1-4,TRBV6-5
TGTGCCAGCAGCTTTCAGCCAGGCCGCGAAGCTTTCTTT,CASSFQPGREAFF,.,.,TRBJ1-1,TRBV5-5
TGTGCCAGCAGCTTGGCCCGAGTCGGTAGGAACACTGAAGCTTTCTTT,CASSLARVGRNTEAFF,.,few,TRBJ1-1,TRBV5-6
TGTGCCAGCAGTGAACCCAGGGGTGGCTACACCTTC,CASSEPRGGYTF,.,.,TRBJ1-2,TRBV2
TGCGCCAGCAGCCAAGTCACAAAGTCCTACGAGCAGTACTTC,CASSQVTKSYEQYF,.,few,TRBJ2-7,TRBV4-3
TGTGCCACCAGCAGAGAGCTGGACAGTAAACTGTTTTTT,CATSRELDSKLFF,.,.,TRBJ1-4,TRBV15
TGTGCCAGCAGCTACCCTGCTGGGACAGGCATGGATTCACCCCTCCACTTT,CASSYPAGTGMDSPLHF,TRBD1,.,TRBJ1-6,TRBV7-9
TGTGCCAGCAGCGGACAGGGCGATGGGGCCAACGTCCTGACTTTC,CASSGQGDGANVLTF,TRBD1,.,TRBJ2-6,TRBV9
TGTGCCAGCAGTGGGAGGGGCTGGGAATACAATGAGCAGTTCTTC,CASSGRGWEYNEQFF,TRBD2,.,TRBJ2-1,TRBV7-9
TGTGCCAGCAGTTTTGGCGGCTCCTACAATGAGCAGTTCTTC,CASSFGGSYNEQFF,.,.,TRBJ2-1,TRBV28
TGTGCCATCAGGGGAGGCGCCTACGAGCAGTACTTC,CAIRGGAYEQYF,.,.,TRBJ2-7,TRBV10-3
TGCGCCAGCAGCTTGGCGGGACTATGCACAGATACGCAGTATTTT,CASSLAGLCTDTQYF,TRBD2,.,TRBJ2-3,TRBV5-1
TGTGCCAGCAGTGAAGCTTATAGCAATCAGCCCCAGCATTTT,CASSEAYSNQPQHF,.,.,TRBJ1-5,TRBV6-1
TGTGCCAGCACAGGGGCGGGGGCGACCACTGAAGCTTTCTTT,CASTGAGATTEAFF,.,.,TRBJ1-1,TRBV28
TGTGCCAGCAGTAGAGGGTCGAGAGCTTTCTTT,CASSRGSRAFF,.,few,TRBJ1-1,TRBV2
TGCGCCAGCAGCTTGGCAAGGGGTTCGGCTGAAGCTTTCTTT,CASSLARGSAEAFF,.,.,TRBJ1-1,TRBV5-1
TGTGCCAGCAGCCCCTGGACAGGGGTTAACTATGGCTACACCTTC,CASSPWTGVNYGYTF,TRBD1,.,TRBJ1-2,TRBV4-2
TGCGCCAGCAGCCACACAGGGGTACGGACTGAAGCTTTCTTT,CASSHTGVRTEAFF,TRBD1,.,TRBJ1-1,TRBV4-1
TGTGCCAGCAGCTGGGGGGGCCAAAGACAGCGGGAGCAGTTCTTC,CASSWGGQRQREQFF,.,.,TRBJ2-1,TRBV11-3
TGTGCCAGCAGCTTAACGCGGACAGGGGTCTCCTACGAGCAGTACTTC,CASSLTRTGVSYEQYF,TRBD1,few,TRBJ2-7,TRBV7-3
TGTGCCAGCAGCCAGGGGTATAGCAATCAGCCCCAGCATTTT,CASSQGYSNQPQHF,.,.,TRBJ1-5,TRBV27
TGTGCCAGCAGTCATCTAGCGGATCCTCCCTACGAGCAGTACTTC,CASSHLADPPYEQYF,TRBD2,.,TRBJ2-7,TRBV13
TGTGCCAGCTCACCCTCAGGAAATGGAAACACCATATATTTT,CASSPSGNGNTIYF,.,.,TRBJ1-3,TRBV18
TGTGCCACCAGCAGAGATCCTGGCAGTTCCTACGAGCAGTACTTC,CATSRDPGSSYEQYF,.,.,TRBJ2-7,TRBV15
TGCGCCAGCAGACTGGTTACGGGAGTAGGTACAGATACGCAGTATTTT,CASRLVTGVGTDTQYF,.,.,TRBJ2-3,TRBV5-1
TGTGCCAGTTCGGTCGGGGAGACCCAGTACTTC,CASSVGETQYF,.,.,TRBJ2-5,TRBV19
TGTGCCAGCAGTTCGGGACTAGCGGGGTGGAATGAGCAGTTCTTC,CASSSGLAGWNEQFF,TRBD2,.,TRBJ2-1,TRBV6-6
TGCGCCAGCAGCCAACCCGGAGGAGGGTACAATGAGCAGTTCTTC,CASSQPGGGYNEQFF,.,.,TRBJ2-1,TRBV4-3
TGTGCCAGCAGGATGGGGGGGGCGAACACCGGGGAGCTGTTTTTT,CASRMGGANTGELFF,TRBD2,.,TRBJ2-2,TRBV2